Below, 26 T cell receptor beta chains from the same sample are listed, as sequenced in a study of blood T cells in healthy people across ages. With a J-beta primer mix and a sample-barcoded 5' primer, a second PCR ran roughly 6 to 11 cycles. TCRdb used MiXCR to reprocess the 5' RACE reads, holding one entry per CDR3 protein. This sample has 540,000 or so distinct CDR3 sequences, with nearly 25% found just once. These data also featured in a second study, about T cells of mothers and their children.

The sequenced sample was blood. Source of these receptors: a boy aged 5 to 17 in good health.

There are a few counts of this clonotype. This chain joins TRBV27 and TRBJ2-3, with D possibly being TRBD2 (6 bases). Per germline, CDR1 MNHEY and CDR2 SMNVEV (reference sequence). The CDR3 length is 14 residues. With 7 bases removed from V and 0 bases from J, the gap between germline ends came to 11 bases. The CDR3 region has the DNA TGTGCCAGCAATTGGCGGGGAAGCACAGATACGCAGTATTTT. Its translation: CASNWRGSTDTQYF.

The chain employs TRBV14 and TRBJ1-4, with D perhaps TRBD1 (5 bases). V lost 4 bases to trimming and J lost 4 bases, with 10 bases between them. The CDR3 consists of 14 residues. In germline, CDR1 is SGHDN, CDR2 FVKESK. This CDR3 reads CASSPRADNEKLFF. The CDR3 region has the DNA TGTGCCAGCAGCCCCAGGGCTGATAATGAAAAACTGTTTTTT. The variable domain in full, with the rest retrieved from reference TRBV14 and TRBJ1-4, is EAGVTQFPSHSVIEKGQTVTLRCDPISGHDNLYWYRRVMGKEIKFLLHFVKESKQDESGMPNNRFLAERTGGTYSTLKVQPAELEDSGVYFCASSPRADNEKLFFGSGTQLSVL.

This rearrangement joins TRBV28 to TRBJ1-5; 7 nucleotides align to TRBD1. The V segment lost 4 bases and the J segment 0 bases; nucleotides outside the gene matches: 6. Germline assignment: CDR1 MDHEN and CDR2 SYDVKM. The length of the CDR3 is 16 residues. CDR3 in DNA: TGTGCCAGCAGTTCCAGGGGGAGCTATAGCAATCAGCCCCAGCATTTT. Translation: CASSSRGSYSNQPQHF. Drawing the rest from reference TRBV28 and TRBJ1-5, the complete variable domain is DVKVTQSSRYLVKRTGEKVFLECVQDMDHENMFWYRQDPGLGLRLIYFSYDVKMKEKGDIPEGYSVSREKKERFSLILESASTNQTSMYLCASSSRGSYSNQPQHFGDGTRLSIL.

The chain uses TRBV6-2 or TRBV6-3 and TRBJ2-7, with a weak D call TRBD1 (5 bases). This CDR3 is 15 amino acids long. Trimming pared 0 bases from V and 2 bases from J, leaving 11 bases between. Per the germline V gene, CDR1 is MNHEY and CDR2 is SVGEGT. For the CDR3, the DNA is TGTGCCAGCAGTTACTCGGGGCAGCCGACCTACGAGCAGTACTTC. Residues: CASSYSGQPTYEQYF.

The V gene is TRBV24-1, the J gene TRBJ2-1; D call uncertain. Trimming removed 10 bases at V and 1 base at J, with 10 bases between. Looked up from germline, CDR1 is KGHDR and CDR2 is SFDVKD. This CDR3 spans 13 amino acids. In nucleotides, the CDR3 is TGTGCCACAGAGGCAGGTTCCTACAATGAGCAGTTCTTC. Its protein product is CATEAGSYNEQFF.

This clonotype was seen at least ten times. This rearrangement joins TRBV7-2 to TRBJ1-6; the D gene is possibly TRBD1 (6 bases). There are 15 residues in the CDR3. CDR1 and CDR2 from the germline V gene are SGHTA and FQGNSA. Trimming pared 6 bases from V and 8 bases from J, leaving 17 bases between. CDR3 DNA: TGTGCCAGCAGGCTGGACAGAACGGGCTATTCACCCCTCCACTTT. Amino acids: CASRLDRTGYSPLHF.

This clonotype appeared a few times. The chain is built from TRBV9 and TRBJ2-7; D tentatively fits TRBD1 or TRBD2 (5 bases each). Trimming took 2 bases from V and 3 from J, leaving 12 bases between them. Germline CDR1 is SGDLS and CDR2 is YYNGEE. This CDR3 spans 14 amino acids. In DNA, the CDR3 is TGTGCCAGCAGCGTCCAGGGAGATGGCTACGAGCAGTACTTC. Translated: CASSVQGDGYEQYF.

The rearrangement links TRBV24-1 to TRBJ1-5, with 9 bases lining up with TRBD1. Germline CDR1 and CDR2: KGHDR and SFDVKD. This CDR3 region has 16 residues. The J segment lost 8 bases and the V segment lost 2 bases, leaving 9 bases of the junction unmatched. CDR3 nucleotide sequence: TGTGCCACCAGTGATTCCCAGGGACAGGGAGGAAAGCCCCAGCATTTT. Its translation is CATSDSQGQGGKPQHF.

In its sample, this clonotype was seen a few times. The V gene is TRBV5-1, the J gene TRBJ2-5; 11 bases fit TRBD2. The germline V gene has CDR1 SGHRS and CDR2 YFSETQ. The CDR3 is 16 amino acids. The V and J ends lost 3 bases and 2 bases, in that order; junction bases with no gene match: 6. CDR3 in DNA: TGCGCCAGCAGCTCCCGACTAGCGGGGCTGCAAGAGACCCAGTACTTC. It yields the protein CASSSRLAGLQETQYF.

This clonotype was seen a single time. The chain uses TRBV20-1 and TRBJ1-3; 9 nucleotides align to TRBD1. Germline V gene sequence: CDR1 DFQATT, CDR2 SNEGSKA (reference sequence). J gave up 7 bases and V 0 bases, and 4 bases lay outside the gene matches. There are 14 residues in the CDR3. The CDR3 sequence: CSAREGQGRNTIYF. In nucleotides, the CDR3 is TGCAGTGCTAGAGAGGGACAGGGTCGCAACACCATATATTTT.

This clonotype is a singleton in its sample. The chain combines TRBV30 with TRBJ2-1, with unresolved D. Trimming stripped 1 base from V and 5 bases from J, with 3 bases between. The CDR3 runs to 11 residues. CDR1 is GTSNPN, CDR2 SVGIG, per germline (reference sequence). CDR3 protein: CAWSGNNEQFF. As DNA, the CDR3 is TGTGCCTGGAGTGGAAACAATGAGCAGTTCTTC.

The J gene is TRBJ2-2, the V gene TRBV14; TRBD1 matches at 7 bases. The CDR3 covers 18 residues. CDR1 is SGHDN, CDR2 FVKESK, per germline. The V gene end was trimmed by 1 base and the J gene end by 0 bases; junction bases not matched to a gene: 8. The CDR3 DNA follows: TGTGCCAGCAGCCAAGGTTTAGGGGGCAGTCCGAACACCGGGGAGCTGTTTTTT. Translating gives CASSQGLGGSPNTGELFF.

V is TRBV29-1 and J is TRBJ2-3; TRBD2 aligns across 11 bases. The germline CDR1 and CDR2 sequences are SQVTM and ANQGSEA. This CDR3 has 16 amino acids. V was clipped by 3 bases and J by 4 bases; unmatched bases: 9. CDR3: CSVDGTSGGGADTQYF. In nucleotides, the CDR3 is TGCAGCGTTGATGGGACTAGCGGAGGGGGCGCAGATACGCAGTATTTT.

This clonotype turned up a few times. CDR3 sequence: CSVEDFGTNPGELFF. CDR3 coding DNA: TGCAGCGTTGAAGATTTCGGGACAAACCCCGGGGAGCTGTTTTTT. V gene TRBV29-1 combines with J gene TRBJ2-2; perhaps TRBD1 as D (6 bases). The CDR3 is 15 residues long. Per germline, CDR1 SQVTM and CDR2 ANQGSEA. V was pared by 0 bases and J by 6 bases, with 14 bases between.

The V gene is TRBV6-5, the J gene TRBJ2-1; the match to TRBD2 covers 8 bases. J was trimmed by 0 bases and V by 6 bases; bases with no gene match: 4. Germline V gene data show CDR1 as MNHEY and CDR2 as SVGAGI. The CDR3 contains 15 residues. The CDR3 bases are TGTGCCAGCAGCCGGGGGGGCACCTCCTACAATGAGCAGTTCTTC. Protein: CASSRGGTSYNEQFF.

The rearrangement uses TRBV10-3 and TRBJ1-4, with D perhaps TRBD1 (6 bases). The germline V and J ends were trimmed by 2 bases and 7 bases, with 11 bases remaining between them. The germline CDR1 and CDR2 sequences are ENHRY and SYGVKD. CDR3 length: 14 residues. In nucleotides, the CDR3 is TGTGCCATCAGTGAGGGGGGCTCGGGTGAAAAACTGTTTTTT. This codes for CAISEGGSGEKLFF.

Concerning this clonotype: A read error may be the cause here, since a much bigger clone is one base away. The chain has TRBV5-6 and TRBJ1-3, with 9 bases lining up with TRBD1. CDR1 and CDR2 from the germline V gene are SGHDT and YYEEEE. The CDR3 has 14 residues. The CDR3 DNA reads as TGTACCAGCAGCCCGGACAGGGGTAGAAACACCATATATTTT. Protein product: CTSSPDRGRNTIYF.

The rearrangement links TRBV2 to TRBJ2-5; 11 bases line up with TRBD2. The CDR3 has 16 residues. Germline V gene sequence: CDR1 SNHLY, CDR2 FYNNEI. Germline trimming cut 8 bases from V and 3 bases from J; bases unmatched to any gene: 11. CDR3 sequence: CASLPGETSGKETQYF. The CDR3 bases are TGTGCCAGCCTCCCTGGGGAGACTAGCGGGAAAGAGACCCAGTACTTC.

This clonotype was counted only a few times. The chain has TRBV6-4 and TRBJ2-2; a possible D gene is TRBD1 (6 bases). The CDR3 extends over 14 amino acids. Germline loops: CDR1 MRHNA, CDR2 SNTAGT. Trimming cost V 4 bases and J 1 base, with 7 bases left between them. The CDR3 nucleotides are TGTGCCAGCAGTGGACAGGAGAACACCGGGGAGCTGTTTTTT. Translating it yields CASSGQENTGELFF.

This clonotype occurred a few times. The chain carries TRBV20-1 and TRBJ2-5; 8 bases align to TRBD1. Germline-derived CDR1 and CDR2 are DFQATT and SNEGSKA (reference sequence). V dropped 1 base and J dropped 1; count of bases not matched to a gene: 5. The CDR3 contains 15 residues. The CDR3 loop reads CSARAPDRAQETQYF. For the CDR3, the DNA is TGCAGTGCTAGAGCTCCGGACAGGGCCCAAGAGACCCAGTACTTC.

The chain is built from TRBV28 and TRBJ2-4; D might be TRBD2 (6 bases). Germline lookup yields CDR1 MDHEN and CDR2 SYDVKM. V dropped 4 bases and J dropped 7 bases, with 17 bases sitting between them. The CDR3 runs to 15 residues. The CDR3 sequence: CASSSRAGPGNIQYF. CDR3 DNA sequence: TGTGCCAGCAGTTCCCGTGCGGGGCCTGGGAACATTCAGTACTTC.

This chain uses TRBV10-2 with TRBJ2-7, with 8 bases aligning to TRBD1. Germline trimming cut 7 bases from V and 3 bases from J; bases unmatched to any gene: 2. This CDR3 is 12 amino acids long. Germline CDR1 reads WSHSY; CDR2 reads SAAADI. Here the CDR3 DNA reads TGCGCCAGCATTGGACAGGGCTACGAGCAGTACTTC. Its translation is CASIGQGYEQYF.

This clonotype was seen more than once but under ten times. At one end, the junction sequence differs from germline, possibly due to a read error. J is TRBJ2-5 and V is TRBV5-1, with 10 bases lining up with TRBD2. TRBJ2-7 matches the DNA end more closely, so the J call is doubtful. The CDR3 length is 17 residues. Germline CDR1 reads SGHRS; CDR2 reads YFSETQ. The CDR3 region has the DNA TGCGTCAGCAGCTGGATGGGCGCTAGCGGGGGAACCTACGAGCAGTACTTC. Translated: CVSSWMGASGGTYEQYF.

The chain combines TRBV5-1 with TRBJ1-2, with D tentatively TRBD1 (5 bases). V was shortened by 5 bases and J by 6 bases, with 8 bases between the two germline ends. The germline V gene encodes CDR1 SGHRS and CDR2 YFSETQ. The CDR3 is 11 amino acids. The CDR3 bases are TGCGCCAGCAGGGGGCCCGATGGCTACACCTTC. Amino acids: CASRGPDGYTF.

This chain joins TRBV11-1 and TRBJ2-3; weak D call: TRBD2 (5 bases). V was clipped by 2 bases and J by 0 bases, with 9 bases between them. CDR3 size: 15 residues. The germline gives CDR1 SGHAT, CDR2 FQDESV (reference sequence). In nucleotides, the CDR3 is TGTGCCAGCAGCTTACAGGACTGGAGCACAGATACGCAGTATTTT. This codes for CASSLQDWSTDTQYF. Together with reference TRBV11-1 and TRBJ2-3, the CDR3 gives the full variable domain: EAEVAQSPRYKITEKSQAVAFWCDPISGHATLYWYRQILGQGPELLVQFQDESVVDDSQLPKDRFSAERLKGVDSTLKIQPAELGDSAMYLCASSLQDWSTDTQYFGPGTRLTVL.

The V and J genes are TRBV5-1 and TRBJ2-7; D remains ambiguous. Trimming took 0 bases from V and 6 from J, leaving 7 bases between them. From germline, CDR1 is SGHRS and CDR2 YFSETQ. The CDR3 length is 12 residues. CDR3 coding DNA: TGCGCCAGCAGCTTGGTGGACGGCGAGCAGTACTTC. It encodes CASSLVDGEQYF.